The text below deals with one T cell receptor beta chain. Its antigen remains unidentified. Base quality data are lacking; no much larger clone is found one base away. The treatment or condition label, read with the paper, signifies: allogeneic hematopoietic cell transplantation with graft depleted of TCRalphabeta T cells and CD19 B cells. The children who served as transplant recipients had been given grafts of TCRalphabeta/CD19-depleted allogeneic hematopoietic cells. The data are from a study of T-cell reconstitution after alpha-beta-depleted transplantation in children (dated by TCRdb to 2015 to 2016). Notes on the research overall: The study quantitatively tracked T-cell immune reconstitution after TCRalphabeta/CD19-depleted allogeneic hematopoietic cell transplantation in children using TCR repertoire profiling.

The paper's findings and limits, for the study overall: In some patients, the high TCRbeta diversity seen at day 60 was put down to recipient T cells and intrathymic progenitors that had survived conditioning. Over the following months the frequencies of hyperexpanded clones went down, and after one year T-cell counts and TCRbeta diversity were mostly credited to newly produced T cells. About two months after transplant, the apparently early recovery of alphabetaT-cell counts reportedly depended on just several hundred clones that had expanded rapidly and came from non-depleted graft cells.

To prepare the library, PCR was applied. The reads were generated on an Illumina HiSeq 2500. TCR libraries were prepared with molecular barcoding, using unique molecular identifiers to normalize TCRbeta repertoire quantification. Using fastp at Q25 and MiXCR, TCRdb reprocessed the public reads and kept productive beta chains. For every CDR3 protein sequence, its rows merge into one entry that carries the most common genes and DNA. In all, the sample holds 300,000 or so distinct CDR3 sequences, and roughly 25% of those were seen once. In total, the top ten clones hold roughly 9.7% of the sample. From cysteine to phenylalanine, the CDR3 is 14 amino acids long. The read is trimmed to its CDR3 DNA, 42 bases read in frame from base 1. CDR1 SGHRS and CDR2 YFSETQ are derived from the germline V gene. Ends trimmed: V by 4 bases, J by 0 bases; bases unmatched to a gene: 4.

The sequence is built from TRBV5-1 and TRBJ2-7, and 7 bases in between align with TRBD1. The clonotype was recovered from a male patient younger than 18 who had a stem cell transplant for acute lymphoblastic leukemia, so the T cells may come from the graft donor. Sequences were derived from PBMCs, mostly from graft donor cells, sampled 180 days after TCRalphabeta/CD19-depleted stem cell transplant. The sequence in DNA is TGCGCCAGCAGCCCAACAGGGGTCTCCTACGAGCAGTACTTC. It is translated as CASSPTGVSYEQYF.